This entry describes one T cell receptor beta chain. The entry originates in a study of blood T cell repertoires in COVID-19. About the research overall: Collection of acute and convalescent COVID-19 samples took place in the United States, Italy and Spain. PBMCs, B-cell-depleted T cells, or T cells provided the cDNA or gDNA that made up the material.

Germline CDR1 GTSNPN, CDR2 SVGIG (reference sequence). V shed 7 bases and J 5 bases; nucleotides not matched to a gene: 15. The CDR3 has 15 amino acids. Residents of over 20 US areas, aged about 18 to 95 years, made up the participants. Categorization into cohorts depended on clinical history that participants reported. Using immunoSEQ multiplex PCR, the repertoire was profiled, and TCRdb retains in-frame clones only, with some absent. The sample records roughly 250,000 clones, approximately 91% being singletons. The sequenced sample was PBMCs or T cells enriched from blood (not recorded which). The sequence was obtained from a woman in her forties with acute COVID-19. The chain recombines TRBV30 with TRBJ1-2, with 8 bases matching TRBD1. The CDR3 loop reads CASSTGVVSNYGYTF. CDR3 sequence (DNA): TGTGCCTCCTCGACAGGGGTGGTGTCGAATTATGGCTACACCTTC.